The present T cell receptor beta chain was sequenced within a study of T cell repertoires in cytomegalovirus infection. The overall study: As its CMV epitopes, the study selected recently identified HLA-C-restricted and well-studied HLA-B-restricted targets. Public TCR beta signature analysis indicated the presence of both CMV infection and matching HLA type.

TCRdb reanalysed the reads using MiXCR and keeps one entry per CDR3 protein. Of 650,000 to 850,000 distinct CDR3 sequences listed, almost 30% are singletons. Study-wide results and limits: Ex vivo, HLA-C-restricted CMV-specific TCR beta clonotypes prevailed over the rest of the response. Frequencies of public TCR beta families were cumulated, and this identified carriers of CMV plus the relevant HLA.

At least ten counts were recorded for this clonotype. Its target is not known. The CDR3 covers 12 residues. CDR1 is LNHDA, CDR2 SQIVND, per germline (reference sequence). The V gene lost 9 bases and the J gene lost 5 bases, with 13 bases spanning the gap. The sequencing here drew on cultured CD8+ T cells from PBMCs, taken from culture after CMV antigen stimulation. The chain is built from TRBV19 and TRBJ2-5; D unclear. This TCR was sampled from a human donor in good health (CMV status not recorded). Some clones in this sample may be carry-over from other donors' samples. The CDR3 protein is CASSRAGETQYF. The CDR3 DNA follows: TGTGCCAGCAGTCGGGCTGGGGAGACCCAGTACTTC.